This passage covers 2 T cell receptor beta chains from one sample sequenced in a study of spatial heterogeneity in lung cancer. Time point indicated: sample taken at primary tumor resection. No cell sorting; template was whole RNA from tumor, lung tissue or PBMC. TCRdb re-derived calls from the 5' RACE reads in MiXCR, one entry per CDR3 protein. The data hold 95,000 or so distinct CDR3 sequences, with approximately 8.2% observed a single time. The material was PBMCs, obtained at surgery. These receptors all come from a male donor with early-stage non-small cell lung cancer.

The J gene is TRBJ2-7, the V gene TRBV28; 7 bases map to TRBD1. With V trimmed by 5 bases and J by 2 bases, 9 bases remained unmatched. Germline V gene data show CDR1 as MDHEN and CDR2 as SYDVKM. This CDR3 is 15 amino acids long. The DNA of the CDR3 is TGTGCCAGCAGTCCCCTTAGACAGGGCGCCTACGAGCAGTACTTC. Amino acids: CASSPLRQGAYEQYF.

This clonotype appeared many times. The chain has TRBV28 and TRBJ2-6; D is unclear. The V and J ends lost 2 bases and 2 bases respectively, with 7 bases between them. Germline-derived CDR1 and CDR2 are MDHEN and SYDVKM. This CDR3 is built from 15 residues. CDR3 bases: TGTGCCAGCAGTTTAACCCCGGCTGGGGCCAACGTCCTGACTTTC. This encodes CASSLTPAGANVLTF.